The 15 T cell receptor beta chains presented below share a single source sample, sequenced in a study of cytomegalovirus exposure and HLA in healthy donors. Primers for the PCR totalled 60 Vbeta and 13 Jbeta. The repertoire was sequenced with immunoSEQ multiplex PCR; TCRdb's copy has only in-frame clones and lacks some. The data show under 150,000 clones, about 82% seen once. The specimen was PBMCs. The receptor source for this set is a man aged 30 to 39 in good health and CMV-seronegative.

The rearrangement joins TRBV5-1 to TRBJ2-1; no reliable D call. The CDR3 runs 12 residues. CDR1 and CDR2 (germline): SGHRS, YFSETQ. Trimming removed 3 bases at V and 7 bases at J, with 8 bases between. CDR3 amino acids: CASSYGGNEQFF. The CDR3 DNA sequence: TGCGCCAGCAGCTACGGCGGAAATGAGCAGTTCTTC.

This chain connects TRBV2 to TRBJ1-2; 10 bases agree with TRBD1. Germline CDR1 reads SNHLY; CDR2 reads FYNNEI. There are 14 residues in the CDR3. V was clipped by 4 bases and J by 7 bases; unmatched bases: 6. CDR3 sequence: CASSVGTGVIGYTF. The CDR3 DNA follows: TGTGCCAGCAGTGTGGGGACAGGGGTCATTGGCTACACCTTC.

The CDR3 reads CASSEVQGTLRYTF. CDR3 sequence (DNA): TGTGCCAGCAGTGAAGTCCAGGGCACCCTTCGCTACACCTTC. This chain connects TRBV2 to TRBJ1-2, with D perhaps matching TRBD1 (5 bases). V lost 1 base to trimming and J lost 9 bases, with 15 bases between them. The CDR3 is 14 amino acids. Per germline, CDR1 SNHLY and CDR2 FYNNEI.

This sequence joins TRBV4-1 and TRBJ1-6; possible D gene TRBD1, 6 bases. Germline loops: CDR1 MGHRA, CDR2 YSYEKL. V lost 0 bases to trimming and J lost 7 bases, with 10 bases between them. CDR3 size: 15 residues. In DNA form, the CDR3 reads TGCGCCAGCAGCCAAGAAGTGACAGGCAATTCACCCCTCCACTTT. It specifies CASSQEVTGNSPLHF.

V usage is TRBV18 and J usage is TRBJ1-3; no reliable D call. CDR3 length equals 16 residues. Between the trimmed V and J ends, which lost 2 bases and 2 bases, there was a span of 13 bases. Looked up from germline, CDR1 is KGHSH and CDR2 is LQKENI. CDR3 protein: CASSPWEEVAGNTIYF. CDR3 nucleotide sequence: TGTGCCAGCTCACCATGGGAGGAGGTGGCTGGAAACACCATATATTTT.

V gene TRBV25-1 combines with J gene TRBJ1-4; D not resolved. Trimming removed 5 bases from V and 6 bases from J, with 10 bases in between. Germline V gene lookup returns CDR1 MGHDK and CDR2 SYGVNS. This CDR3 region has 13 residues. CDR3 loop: CASSRGSHEKLFF. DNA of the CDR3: TGTGCCAGCAGTCGGGGATCTCATGAAAAACTGTTTTTT.

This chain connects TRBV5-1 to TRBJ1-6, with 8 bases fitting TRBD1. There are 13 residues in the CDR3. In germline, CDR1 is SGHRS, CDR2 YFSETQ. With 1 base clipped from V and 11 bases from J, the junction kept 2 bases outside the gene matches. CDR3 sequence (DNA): TGCGCCAGCAGCTTGACAGGGGGGCCACCCCTCCACTTT. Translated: CASSLTGGPPLHF.

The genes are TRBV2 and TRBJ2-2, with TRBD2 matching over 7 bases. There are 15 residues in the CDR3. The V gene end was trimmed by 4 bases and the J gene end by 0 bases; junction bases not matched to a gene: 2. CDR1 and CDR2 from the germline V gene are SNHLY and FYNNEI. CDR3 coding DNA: TGTGCCAGCAGTGTGCGGGAGACGAACACCGGGGAGCTGTTTTTT. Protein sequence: CASSVRETNTGELFF.

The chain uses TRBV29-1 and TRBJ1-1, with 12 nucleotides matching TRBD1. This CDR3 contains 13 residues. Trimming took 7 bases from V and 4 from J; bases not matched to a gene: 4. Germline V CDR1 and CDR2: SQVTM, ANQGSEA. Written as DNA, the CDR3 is TGCAGCGCCCCGGGACAGGGGGCCACTGAAGCTTTCTTT. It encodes CSAPGQGATEAFF.

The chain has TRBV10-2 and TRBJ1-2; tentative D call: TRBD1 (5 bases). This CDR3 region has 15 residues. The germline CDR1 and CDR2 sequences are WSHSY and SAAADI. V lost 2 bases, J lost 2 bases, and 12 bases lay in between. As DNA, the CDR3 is TGCGCCAGCAGTGAGGGGGCCAACCTGAACTATGGCTACACCTTC. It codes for CASSEGANLNYGYTF.

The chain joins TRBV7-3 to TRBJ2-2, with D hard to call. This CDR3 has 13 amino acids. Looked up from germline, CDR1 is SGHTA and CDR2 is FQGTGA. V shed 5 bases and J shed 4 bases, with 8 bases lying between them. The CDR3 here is CASSPTTTGELFF. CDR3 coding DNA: TGTGCCAGCAGCCCGACAACCACCGGGGAGCTGTTTTTT. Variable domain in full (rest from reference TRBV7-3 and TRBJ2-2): GAGVSQTPSNKVTEKGKYVELRCDPISGHTALYWYRQSLGQGPEFLIYFQGTGAADDSGLPNDRFFAVRPEGSVSTLKIQRTERGDSAVYLCASSPTTTGELFFGEGSRLTVL.

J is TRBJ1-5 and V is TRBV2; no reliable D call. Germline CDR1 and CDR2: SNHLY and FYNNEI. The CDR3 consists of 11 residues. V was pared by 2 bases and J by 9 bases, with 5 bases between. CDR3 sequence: CASSENGPQHF. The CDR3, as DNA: TGTGCCAGCAGTGAAAACGGGCCCCAGCATTTT.

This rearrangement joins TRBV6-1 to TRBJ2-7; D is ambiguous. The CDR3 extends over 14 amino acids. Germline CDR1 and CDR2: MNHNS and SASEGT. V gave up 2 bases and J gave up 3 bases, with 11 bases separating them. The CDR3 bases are TGTGCCAGCAGTGAAATGTGGCTCAACTACGAGCAGTACTTC. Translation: CASSEMWLNYEQYF.

CDR3 loop: CASSELAGLIGNEQFF. Written as DNA, the CDR3 is TGTGCCAGCAGTGAGCTAGCGGGACTAATAGGGAATGAGCAGTTCTTC. The J gene is TRBJ2-1, the V gene TRBV2; 9 bases match TRBD2. The J segment lost 7 bases and the V segment lost 3 bases, leaving 10 bases of the junction unmatched. From germline, CDR1 is SNHLY and CDR2 FYNNEI. The CDR3 is made up of 16 amino acids.

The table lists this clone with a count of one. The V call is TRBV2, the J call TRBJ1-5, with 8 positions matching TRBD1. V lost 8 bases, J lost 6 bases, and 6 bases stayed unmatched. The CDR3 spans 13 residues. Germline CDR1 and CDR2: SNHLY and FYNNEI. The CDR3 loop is CASHGQGGQPQHF. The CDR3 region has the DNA TGTGCCAGCCATGGACAGGGAGGTCAGCCCCAGCATTTT.